This note documents a single T cell receptor beta chain sequence. Many counts were recorded for this clonotype. Its antigen has not been determined. Per-nucleotide qualities are absent, and no much larger clonotype sits a single base away. The entry originates in a study of prognosis after radiotherapy for stage I lung cancer (dated by TCRdb to about 2021). A note on the overall study: Fewer than 20 stage I NSCLC patients were enrolled in Nanjing, China, between 2018 and early 2019. The study included some 15 patients with newly diagnosed primary stage I lung tumors and 4 to 6 with oligometastatic NSCLC after surgical resection of the primary tumor. All patients were regarded as medically inoperable, because of comorbidities in more than 10 patients and refusal of surgery in about seven patients. The cohort included 13 men and about six women, with a median age of roughly 74 years and a range of roughly 53 to 85 years. Squamous cell carcinoma histology was identified in six or seven patients, and adenocarcinoma histology was identified in about 12 patients. Image-guided IMRT or VMAT was used to deliver SBRT in 3 to 5 fractions at a biologically effective dose of at least 100 Gy. No patient received concurrent therapy alongside SBRT. Distant metastases were developed by four of the 19 patients after SBRT, at a median of about 7 months, whereas no significant progression was observed in the other 15 patients. The study profiled peripheral blood TCR beta repertoires from stage I NSCLC patients before and after stereotactic body radiotherapy and related them to distant failure. The study took one blood sample before SBRT and one after SBRT from each of approximately 20 patients and sequenced all 40 or so samples. Beyond this particular receptor, the publication reports: TRBV and TRBJ usage frequencies reportedly differed by metastasis status, in two V genes at baseline and in ten or so V and two J genes after SBRT. Limitations of the study included a small cohort and short follow-up, and the study findings need independent validation. Unique TCR clone counts fell after SBRT (median 10,088 before versus several thousand after; Wilcoxon paired P=0.011). No adjustment for multiple comparisons was applied to any of the reported P values. Whether the expanded TCR clones were tumor-specific was not determined. Post-SBRT Shannon entropy and its change from baseline were lower in patients who developed distant metastases; baseline Shannon entropy was not associated with metastases.

No patient had a history of other malignancies or prior chemotherapy or radiotherapy, and all had node-negative disease on CT and PET/CT. At each of the two time points, six milliliters of peripheral venous blood were collected into EDTA tubes. PBMCs were isolated by Ficoll-Paque Plus density-gradient centrifugation. Samples were stored at -80°C immediately after collection until analysis. The TCR beta CDR3 region was amplified from genomic DNA by two rounds of multiplex PCR. In the first round of PCR, primers specific to each TRBV and TRBJ gene were used, and the primer sequences are filed in Chinese patent CN105087789A. Universal primers were used in the second PCR round. The Roche High Pure PCR Template Preparation Kit was used to extract genomic DNA from frozen PBMCs. An Illumina HiSeq 3000 was used to sequence the libraries paired-end with 151 bp reads. As for the authors' bioinformatics: Raw reads lacking the multiplex PCR primer sequences were removed with CutAdapt. High-quality paired reads were merged into contigs with PEAR. TRB V, D and J gene segments were assigned to each contig with MiXCR by alignment to reference sequences. CDR3 sequences were clustered by base quality and sequence similarity to remove sequencing errors. Diversity was calculated as Shannon entropy divided by the natural log of the number of productive TCR sequences. Clonality was computed as one minus the ratio of Shannon entropy to the natural log of the number of unique clonotypes. The Youden index of ROC curves was used to select progression-free survival cut-offs for repertoire metrics, and analyses were performed in R 3.5.3. The raw public reads went through TCRdb reprocessing: fastp at Q25, MiXCR clone calling, in-frame beta chains kept. Rows matching on CDR3 protein sequence are summarized as one entry with the most common DNA and genes. In this record, the V and J calls reflect TCRdb's handling and not the investigators' own analysis. Within this sample are 20,000 to 30,000 distinct CDR3 sequences, with approximately 38% of them counted one time only. The ten largest clones capture around 33% of the sample.

V lost 4 bases and J lost 1 base, and the count of bases not matched to a germline gene is 6. Its CDR3 holds 16 amino acids, cysteine through phenylalanine. The entry retains the CDR3 DNA only, 48 bases that are in frame from base 1. Reading the germline V gene gives CDR1 KGHDR and CDR2 SFDVKD. The V and J segments used are TRBV24-1 and TRBJ2-7; 10 nucleotides in the junction match TRBD1. The receptor's source is a donor at least 50 years old with non-small cell lung cancer. The specimen comprised PBMCs, sampled before or after stereotactic body radiation therapy (not recorded which). The CDR3 here reads CATSDPTGQGSYEQYF. The sequenced DNA is TGTGCCACCAGTGACCCCACGGGACAGGGGTCCTACGAGCAGTACTTC.